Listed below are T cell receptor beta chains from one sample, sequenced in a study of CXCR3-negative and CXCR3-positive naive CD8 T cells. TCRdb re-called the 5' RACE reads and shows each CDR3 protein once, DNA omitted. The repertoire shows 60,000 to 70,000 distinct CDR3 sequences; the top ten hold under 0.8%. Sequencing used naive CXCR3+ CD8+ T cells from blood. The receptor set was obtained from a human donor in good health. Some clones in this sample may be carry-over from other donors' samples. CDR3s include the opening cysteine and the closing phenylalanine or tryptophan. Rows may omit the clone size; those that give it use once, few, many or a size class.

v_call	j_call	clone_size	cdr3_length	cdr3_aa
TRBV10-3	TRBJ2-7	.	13	CAISEGGGNEQYF
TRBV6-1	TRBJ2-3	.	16	CASSELIRPFTDTQYF
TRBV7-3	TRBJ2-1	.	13	CASSLIGPNEQFF
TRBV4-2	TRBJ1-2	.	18	CDSSLQPGQGIANYGYTF
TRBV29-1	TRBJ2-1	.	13	CSVDNSLKNEQFF
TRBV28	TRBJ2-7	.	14	CASSSGQGWDEQYF
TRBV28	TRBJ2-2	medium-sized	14	CASSYTSASGELFF
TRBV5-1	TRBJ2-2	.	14	CASSTRTNTGELFF
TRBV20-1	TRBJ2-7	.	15	CSARDIGASVYEQYF
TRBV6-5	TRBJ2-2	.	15	CASSYDRGRSGELFF
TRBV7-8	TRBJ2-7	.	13	CASSAGTAYEQYF
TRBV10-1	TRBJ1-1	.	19	CASSESRASGKEGSTEAFF
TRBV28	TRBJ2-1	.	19	CASSLNWDRSVYSYNEQFF
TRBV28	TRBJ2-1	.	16	CASSLTSGGPRDEQFF
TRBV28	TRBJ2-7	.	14	CASTARAKTYEQYF
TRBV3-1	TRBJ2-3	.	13	CASSPQESDTQYF
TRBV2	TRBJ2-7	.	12	CASILQGIEQYF
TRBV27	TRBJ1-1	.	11	CASYGSTEAFF
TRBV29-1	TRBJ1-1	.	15	CSVALLGGGNTEAFF
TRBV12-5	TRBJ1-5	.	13	CASVGTGGQPQHF
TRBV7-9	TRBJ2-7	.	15	CASRAGTGPLEEQYF
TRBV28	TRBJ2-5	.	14	CASRTGVAQETQYF
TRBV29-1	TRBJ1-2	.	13	CSVTGTGVHGYTF
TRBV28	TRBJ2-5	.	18	CASSLPSFEGGFQETQYF
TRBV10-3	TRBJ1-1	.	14	CAALGGNMNTEAFF
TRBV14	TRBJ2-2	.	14	CASSLGGNTGELFF
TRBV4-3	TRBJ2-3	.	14	CASSQGGTRDTQYF
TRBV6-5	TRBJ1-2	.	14	CASTPDREGYGHTF
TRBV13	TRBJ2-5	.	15	CASSLERGEWETQYF
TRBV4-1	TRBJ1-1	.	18	CASSQERGQGPSGTEAFF
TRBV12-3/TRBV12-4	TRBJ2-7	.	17	CASSPHLALGVGYEQYF
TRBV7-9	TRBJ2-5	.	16	CASSSPLQAGRETQYF
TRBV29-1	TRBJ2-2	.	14	CSVGAQGESGELFF
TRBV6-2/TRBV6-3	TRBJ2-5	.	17	CAIQWKGIGTGQETQYF
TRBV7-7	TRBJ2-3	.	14	CASSLGSHTDTQYF
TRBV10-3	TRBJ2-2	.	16	CGISEAGASNTGELFF
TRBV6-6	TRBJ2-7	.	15	CASSYRVNRGGEQYF
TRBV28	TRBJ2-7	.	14	CASRWTGGFYEQYF
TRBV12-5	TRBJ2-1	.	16	CASGLVGTGEDNEQFF
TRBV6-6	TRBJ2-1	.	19	CASSRRQGGIGSSYNEQFF
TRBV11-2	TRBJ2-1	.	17	CASSLTGPPRPYNEQFF
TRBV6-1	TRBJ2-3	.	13	CASRDRVTDTQYF
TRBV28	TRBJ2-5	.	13	CASSSTSVETQYF
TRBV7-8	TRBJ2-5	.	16	CASSPRDRGPLETQYF
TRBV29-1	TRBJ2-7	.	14	CSVEGRGFGGEQYF
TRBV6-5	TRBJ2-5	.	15	CASSYYFGASETQYF
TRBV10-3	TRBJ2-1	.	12	CASEVGDNEQFF
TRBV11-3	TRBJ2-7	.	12	CASSERKDRVYF
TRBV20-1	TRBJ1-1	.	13	CSARDKGRTEAFF
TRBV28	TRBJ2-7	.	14	CASRPTSATYEQYF
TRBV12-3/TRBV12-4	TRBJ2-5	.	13	CASSLEGGETQYF
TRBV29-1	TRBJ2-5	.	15	CSVGTSGAPQETQYF
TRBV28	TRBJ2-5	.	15	CASSLLWSDQETQYF
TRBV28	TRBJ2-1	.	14	CASRPSGQTNEQFF
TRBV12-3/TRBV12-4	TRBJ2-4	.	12	CASSGTVNIQYF